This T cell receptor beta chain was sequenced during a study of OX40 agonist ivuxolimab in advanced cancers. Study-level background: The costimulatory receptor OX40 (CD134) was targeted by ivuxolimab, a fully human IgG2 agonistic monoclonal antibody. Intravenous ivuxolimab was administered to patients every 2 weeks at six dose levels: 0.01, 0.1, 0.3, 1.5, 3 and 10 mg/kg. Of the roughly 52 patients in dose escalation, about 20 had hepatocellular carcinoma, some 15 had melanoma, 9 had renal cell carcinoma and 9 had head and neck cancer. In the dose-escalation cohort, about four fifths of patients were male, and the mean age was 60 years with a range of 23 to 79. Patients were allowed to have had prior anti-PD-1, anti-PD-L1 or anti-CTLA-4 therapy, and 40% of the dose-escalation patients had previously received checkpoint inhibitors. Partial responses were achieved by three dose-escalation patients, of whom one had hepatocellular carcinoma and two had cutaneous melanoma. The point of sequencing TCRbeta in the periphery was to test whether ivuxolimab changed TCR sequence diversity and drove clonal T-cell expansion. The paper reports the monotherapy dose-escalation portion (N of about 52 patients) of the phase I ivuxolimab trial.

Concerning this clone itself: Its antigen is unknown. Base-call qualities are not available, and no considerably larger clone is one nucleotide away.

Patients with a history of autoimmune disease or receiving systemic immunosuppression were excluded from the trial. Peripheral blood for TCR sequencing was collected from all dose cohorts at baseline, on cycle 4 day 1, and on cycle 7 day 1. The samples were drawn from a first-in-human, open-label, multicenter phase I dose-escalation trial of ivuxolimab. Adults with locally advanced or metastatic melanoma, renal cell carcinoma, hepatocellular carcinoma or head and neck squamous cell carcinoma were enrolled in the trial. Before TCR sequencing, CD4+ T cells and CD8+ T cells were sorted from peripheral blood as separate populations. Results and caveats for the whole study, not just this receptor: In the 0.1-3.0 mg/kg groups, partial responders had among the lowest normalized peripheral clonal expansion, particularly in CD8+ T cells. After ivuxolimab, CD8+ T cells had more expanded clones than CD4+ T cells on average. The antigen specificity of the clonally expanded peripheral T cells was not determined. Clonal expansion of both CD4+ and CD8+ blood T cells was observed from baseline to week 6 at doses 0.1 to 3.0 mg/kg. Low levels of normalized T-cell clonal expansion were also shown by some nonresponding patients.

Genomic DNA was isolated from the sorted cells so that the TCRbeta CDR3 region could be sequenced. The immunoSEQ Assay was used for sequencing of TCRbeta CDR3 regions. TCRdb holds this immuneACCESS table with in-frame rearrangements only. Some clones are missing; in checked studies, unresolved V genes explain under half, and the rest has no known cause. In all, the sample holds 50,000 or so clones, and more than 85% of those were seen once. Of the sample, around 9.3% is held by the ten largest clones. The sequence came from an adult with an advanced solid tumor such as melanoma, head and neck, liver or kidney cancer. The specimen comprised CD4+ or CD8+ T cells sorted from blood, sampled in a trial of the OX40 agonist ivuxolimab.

The DNA is TGTGCCAGCAGCCCATTTAGCGGGGTATCGGATACGCAGTATTTT. This gives the protein CASSPFSGVSDTQYF. The chain is assembled from TRBV7-9 and TRBJ2-3, and 8 bases in between align with TRBD2. CDR1 and CDR2 are drawn from the germline V gene (reference sequence): SEHNR, FQNEAQ. The cysteine opens and the phenylalanine closes a CDR3 of 15 amino acids. The retained sequence is limited to the CDR3, 45 bases, with the frame set at the first base. V is cut back by 5 bases and J by 6 bases, with 10 bases in the junction unmatched.